The table lists the clone carrying this T cell receptor beta chain with a few counts. Its cognate antigen is unknown. The CDR3 sequence is 13 residues long. Trimming removed 1 base from V and 3 bases from J, with 7 bases in between. Germline V gene data show CDR1 as LNHNV and CDR2 as YYDKDF (reference sequence). Library preparation (for TCRbeta) was performed with unique molecular identifiers. TCRdb recomputed calls from the PCR reads with MiXCR, one row per CDR3 protein. This table holds 17,000 or so distinct CDR3 sequences, about an eighth found once. These data belong to a study of T-cell reconstitution after alpha-beta-depleted transplantation in children. Notes on the study in general: T cells produced anew were the main source of T-cell counts and diversity one year after transplant.

This TCR was sampled from a boy under two years old who had a stem cell transplant for Wiskott-Aldrich syndrome, so the T cells may come from the graft donor. The chain recombines TRBV15 with TRBJ2-7; possible D gene TRBD2, 5 bases. Sequences were derived from PBMCs, mostly from graft donor cells, sampled 180 days after TCRalphabeta/CD19-depleted stem cell transplant. DNA of the CDR3: TGTGCCACCAGCAGAGCCCGGGACTACGAGCAGTACTTC. Its translation is CATSRARDYEQYF.